These 31 T cell receptor beta chains originate from one sample sequenced in a study of cytomegalovirus exposure and HLA in healthy donors. PCR employed 60 Vbeta and 13 Jbeta primers. TCRdb keeps only in-frame clones here, not all; method: immunoSEQ multiplex PCR. The profile shows around 110,000 clones, 77% of them singletons. The sample consisted of PBMCs. The receptors shown here come from a male donor in good health and CMV-seronegative.

CDR3: CASSPRLSATNEKLFF. The CDR3 DNA reads as TGTGCCAGCAGTCCGCGACTCAGTGCAACTAATGAAAAACTGTTTTTT. The chain joins TRBV27 to TRBJ1-4; D remains ambiguous. The CDR3 extends over 16 amino acids. The germline CDR1 and CDR2 sequences are MNHEY and SMNVEV (reference sequence). The V end was cut by 5 bases, the J end by 0 bases, with 13 bases between.

This clone appeared a single time. V gene TRBV6-5 combines with J gene TRBJ1-5, with D possibly matching TRBD1 (5 bases). Germline CDR1 and CDR2: MNHEY and SVGAGI. The CDR3 is 12 amino acids. Between the trimmed V and J ends, which lost 5 bases and 7 bases, there was a span of 9 bases. CDR3 loop: CASSNPGQPQHF. CDR3 in DNA: TGTGCCAGCAGTAACCCAGGGCAGCCCCAGCATTTT.

The chain combines TRBV27 with TRBJ2-7, with D maybe TRBD2 (6 bases). Trimming took off 2 bases at V and 2 bases at J, with 10 bases between the two ends. Germline loops: CDR1 MNHEY, CDR2 SMNVEV (reference sequence). The CDR3 runs 14 residues. CDR3 sequence: CASSLAPGAYEQYF. Written as DNA, the CDR3 is TGTGCCAGCAGTTTAGCTCCGGGAGCCTACGAGCAGTACTTC.

The rearrangement links TRBV28 to TRBJ2-7; D is ambiguous. Germline V lookup: CDR1 MDHEN, CDR2 SYDVKM. Trimming removed 2 bases at V and 2 bases at J, with 4 bases between. This CDR3 contains 12 residues. DNA of the CDR3: TGTGCCAGCAGTTTAGGAGCCTACGAGCAGTACTTC. It codes for CASSLGAYEQYF.

This chain uses TRBV7-2 with TRBJ2-7, with a possible D match to TRBD2 (6 bases). The germline gives CDR1 SGHTA, CDR2 FQGNSA. This CDR3 has 14 residues. The V gene lost 3 bases and the J gene lost 6 bases, with 15 bases spanning the gap. CDR3 nucleotides: TGTGCCAGCAGCTTGGGTATGACTAGGGGCGAGCAGTACTTC. It encodes CASSLGMTRGEQYF.

The chain has TRBV28 and TRBJ1-4; tentative D call: TRBD1 (5 bases). V lost 6 bases, J lost 8 bases, and 16 bases lay in between. Per germline, CDR1 MDHEN and CDR2 SYDVKM. There are 14 residues in the CDR3. The CDR3 protein is CASSSRGLGEKLFF. DNA for the CDR3: TGTGCCAGCAGCAGTAGGGGCTTGGGGGAAAAACTGTTTTTT.

The chain combines TRBV29-1 with TRBJ1-2; 8 nucleotides align to TRBD1. The length of the CDR3 is 13 residues. Germline CDR1 SQVTM, CDR2 ANQGSEA. Trimming at V came to 3 bases and at J to 4 bases, leaving 4 bases not matched to a gene. DNA of the CDR3: TGCAGCGTTGATGGGACAGGTGTCTATGGCTACACCTTC. Amino acids: CSVDGTGVYGYTF.

On this clone: Other DNA sequences from this sample encode an identical CDR3 as well. Here the CDR3 DNA reads TGTGCCAGCAGTTTAACGGGGGGCGGCTACGAGCAGTACTTC. It codes for CASSLTGGGYEQYF. This chain links TRBV27 with TRBJ2-7; D perhaps matches TRBD2 (7 bases). V gave up 2 bases and J gave up 3 bases, with 11 bases separating them. The CDR3 consists of 14 residues. Germline CDR1 MNHEY, CDR2 SMNVEV (reference sequence).

The chain joins TRBV6-5 to TRBJ2-5; tentatively, D is TRBD1 (5 bases). This CDR3 spans 13 amino acids. Germline CDR1 is MNHEY and CDR2 is SVGAGI. Trimming removed 2 bases at V and 5 bases at J, with 9 bases between. The CDR3 sequence: CASSYRGGETQYF. CDR3 bases: TGTGCCAGCAGTTACAGGGGTGGGGAGACCCAGTACTTC.

The chain couples TRBV12-5 to TRBJ1-1; the match to TRBD1 covers 7 bases. Germline lookup yields CDR1 LGHNT and CDR2 FRNRAP. J lost 1 base, V lost 0 bases, and 5 bases had no gene match. CDR3 length: 16 residues. For the CDR3, the DNA is TGTGCTAGTGGTTTGGTAAGGGGACAGAAGAACACTGAAGCTTTCTTT. Translation gives CASGLVRGQKNTEAFF. Looking up the rest from reference TRBV12-5 and TRBJ1-1 gives the full variable domain: DARVTQTPRHKVTEMGQEVTMRCQPILGHNTVFWYRQTMMQGLELLAYFRNRAPLDDSGMPKDRFSAEMPDATLATLKIQPSEPRDSAVYFCASGLVRGQKNTEAFFGQGTRLTVV.

J is TRBJ1-1 and V is TRBV7-9; D not certain. The V gene lost 1 base and the J gene lost 4 bases, with 13 bases spanning the gap. CDR3 length: 15 amino acids. Germline CDR1 reads SEHNR; CDR2 reads FQNEAQ (reference sequence). Here the CDR3 reads CASSLVEGLSTEAFF. CDR3 nucleotides: TGTGCCAGCAGCTTAGTGGAGGGTTTGAGCACTGAAGCTTTCTTT.

The chain couples TRBV2 to TRBJ2-1; D might be TRBD2 (5 bases). Germline assignment: CDR1 SNHLY and CDR2 FYNNEI. Trimming stripped 7 bases from V and 4 bases from J, with 14 bases between. The CDR3 extends over 14 amino acids. CDR3 sequence reads: CASNGVVRYNEQFF. CDR3 DNA: TGTGCCAGCAACGGGGTGGTTAGATACAATGAGCAGTTCTTC. Using reference TRBV2 and TRBJ2-1 for the parts outside the CDR3, the full variable domain is EPEVTQTPSHQVTQMGQEVILRCVPISNHLYFYWYRQILGQKVEFLVSFYNNEISEKSEIFDDQFSVERPDGSNFTLKIRSTKLEDSAMYFCASNGVVRYNEQFFGPGTRLTVL.

The chain links TRBV7-2 to TRBJ1-4; TRBD1 matches 8 bases. CDR3 length equals 13 residues. Germline values: CDR1 SGHTA, CDR2 FQGNSA. Trimming removed 3 bases from V and 11 bases from J; junction bases left unmatched: 5. CDR3 amino acids: CASSFQGAGKLFF. CDR3 sequence (DNA): TGTGCCAGCAGCTTTCAGGGGGCAGGGAAACTGTTTTTT.

Only a few counts were recorded for this clone. This sequence joins TRBV6-5 and TRBJ1-1; perhaps TRBD1 as D (5 bases). V lost 7 bases and J 6 bases, leaving 21 bases between the germline ends. Germline V CDR1 and CDR2: MNHEY, SVGAGI. This CDR3 has 15 amino acids. The CDR3, as DNA: TGTGCCAGCATCCTTAGAGTGGGGGGAAGGGCTGAAGCTTTCTTT. This translates into CASILRVGGRAEAFF.

This chain uses TRBV5-4 with TRBJ2-1; 8 nucleotides match TRBD2. CDR1 and CDR2 (germline): SGHNT, YYREEE (reference sequence). The CDR3 contains 13 residues. With V trimmed by 3 bases and J by 9 bases, 5 bases remained unmatched. CDR3 nucleotide sequence: TGTGCCAGCAGCTCACCGGGACTAGGTGAGCAGTTCTTC. It specifies CASSSPGLGEQFF.

The chain combines TRBV4-1 with TRBJ2-5; 8 bases match TRBD2. Germline trimming cut 3 bases from V and 5 bases from J; bases unmatched to any gene: 11. Germline assignment: CDR1 MGHRA and CDR2 YSYEKL. The CDR3 sequence is 16 residues long. CDR3 sequence reads: CASSQPPTSVGETQYF. The CDR3, as DNA: TGCGCCAGCAGCCAGCCACCGACTAGCGTCGGGGAGACCCAGTACTTC.

V usage is TRBV7-2 and J usage is TRBJ1-1, with D uncertain. CDR3 length: 16 amino acids. The germline V gene has CDR1 SGHTA and CDR2 FQGNSA. Trimming stripped 1 base from V and 1 base from J, with 13 bases between. CDR3 sequence: CASSLVLLGQNTEAFF. The CDR3 DNA reads as TGTGCCAGCAGCTTAGTACTGTTGGGCCAGAACACTGAAGCTTTCTTT.

The J gene is TRBJ1-5, the V gene TRBV29-1; 10 nucleotides match TRBD1. The CDR3 consists of 13 residues. J lost 7 bases, V lost 5 bases, and 5 bases had no gene match. Germline values: CDR1 SQVTM, CDR2 ANQGSEA. The CDR3 region has the DNA TGCAGCGTTCGAGGGACAGGGGACCAGCCCCAGCATTTT. Protein product: CSVRGTGDQPQHF.

The V and J genes are TRBV28 and TRBJ2-3, with 12 bases matching TRBD2. Trimming removed 4 bases from V and 2 bases from J; junction bases left unmatched: 10. This CDR3 is 18 amino acids long. Germline V gene sequence: CDR1 MDHEN, CDR2 SYDVKM. The CDR3 DNA reads as TGTGCCAGCAGTTCTAGGACTAGCGGGATAGGTAACACAGATACGCAGTATTTT. It is translated as CASSSRTSGIGNTDTQYF.

This clone showed up just a few times. The V call is TRBV10-1, the J call TRBJ1-3; weak D call: TRBD1 (5 bases). The CDR3 is 13 amino acids. Looked up from germline, CDR1 is WNHNN and CDR2 is SYGVQD (reference sequence). The V end was cut by 8 bases, the J end by 0 bases, with 8 bases between. The CDR3 DNA follows: TGCGCCAGCCAAGACAGCTCTGGAAACACCATATATTTT. This gives the protein CASQDSSGNTIYF.

In regard to this clone: Germline and junction disagree at one end, which may indicate a read error. This chain joins TRBV6-5 and TRBJ2-7; TRBD1 agrees at 7 bases. This CDR3 has 11 amino acids. Germline lookup yields CDR1 MNHEY and CDR2 SVGAGI. The CDR3 DNA is TGCGAACCGGACAGGTCCTACGAGCAGTACTTC. This sequence encodes CEPDRSYEQYF.

This chain joins TRBV9 and TRBJ2-7; 12 nucleotides match TRBD2. Germline V gene data show CDR1 as SGDLS and CDR2 as YYNGEE. After removal of 4 bases from V and 4 bases from J, the junction contained 6 bases not matched to a gene. The CDR3 contains 15 residues. The CDR3 DNA follows: TGTGCCAGCAGCAGCACCGGGACTAGCGGGTACGAGCAGTACTTC. Protein sequence: CASSSTGTSGYEQYF.

The genes are TRBV5-1 and TRBJ2-1, with D tentatively TRBD1 (6 bases). The CDR3 loop spans 14 amino acids. The V end was cut by 3 bases, the J end by 5 bases, with 12 bases between. Germline CDR1 and CDR2: SGHRS and YFSETQ. CDR3 DNA: TGCGCCAGCAGCTCCCAGACAGGTAACAATGAGCAGTTCTTC. Encoded protein: CASSSQTGNNEQFF.

The J gene is TRBJ1-4, the V gene TRBV6-5; a possible D gene is TRBD1 (5 bases). Per the germline V gene, CDR1 is MNHEY and CDR2 is SVGAGI. This CDR3 has 14 amino acids. Trimming took off 5 bases at V and 7 bases at J, with 14 bases between the two ends. The DNA for the CDR3 is TGTGCCAGCAGTATCAAAGGGGTTGGTGAAAAACTGTTTTTT. Its protein product is CASSIKGVGEKLFF.

The chain combines TRBV19 with TRBJ2-6, with D tentatively TRBD2 (6 bases). This CDR3 has 17 residues. CDR1 and CDR2 (germline): LNHDA, SQIVND (reference sequence). V was trimmed by 3 bases and J by 2 bases, leaving 14 bases between them. The CDR3 DNA sequence: TGTGCCAGTAGTATCAGCGGTGGAGGGACTGGGGCCAACGTCCTGACTTTC. Its protein is CASSISGGGTGANVLTF. Filled out from reference TRBV19 and TRBJ2-6, the complete variable domain reads DGGITQSPKYLFRKEGQNVTLSCEQNLNHDAMYWYRQDPGQGLRLIYYSQIVNDFQKGDIAEGYSVSREKKESFPLTVTSAQKNPTAFYLCASSISGGGTGANVLTFGAGSRLTVL.

This sequence joins TRBV4-1 and TRBJ2-7; D perhaps matches TRBD2 (5 bases). Trimming pared 1 base from V and 1 base from J, leaving 8 bases between. Germline assignment: CDR1 MGHRA and CDR2 YSYEKL. This CDR3 comprises 14 residues. CDR3 region: CASSQGTVSYEQYF. Written as DNA, the CDR3 is TGCGCCAGCAGCCAAGGGACTGTTTCCTACGAGCAGTACTTC.

The rearrangement links TRBV19 to TRBJ2-7, with a weak D call TRBD2 (5 bases). The CDR3 loop spans 15 amino acids. V was pared by 1 base and J by 3 bases, with 13 bases between. CDR1 LNHDA and CDR2 SQIVND come from the germline V gene (reference sequence). CDR3 sequence (DNA): TGTGCCAGTAGTATAGTTCCGGGAAGTGGCTACGAGCAGTACTTC. This encodes CASSIVPGSGYEQYF.

The chain employs TRBV7-9 and TRBJ2-5; D may be TRBD2 (6 bases). V lost 8 bases to trimming and J lost 0 bases, with 10 bases between them. This CDR3 spans 13 amino acids. Germline lookup yields CDR1 SEHNR and CDR2 FQNEAQ (reference sequence). The CDR3 here is CASGGRYQETQYF. CDR3 bases: TGTGCCAGCGGAGGGAGGTACCAAGAGACCCAGTACTTC.

This clone was seen only a few times. V and J are TRBV7-9 and TRBJ2-5, with D unclear. CDR3 size: 12 residues. The germline V gene has CDR1 SEHNR and CDR2 FQNEAQ (reference sequence). The V end lost 5 bases, the J end lost 5 bases, and 9 bases lay between the germline ends. The CDR3 coding sequence is TGTGCCAGCAGCCCATTTGCGGAGACCCAGTACTTC. Translating it yields CASSPFAETQYF.

The V call is TRBV19, the J call TRBJ2-7, with D tentatively TRBD2 (6 bases). Germline V gene sequence: CDR1 LNHDA, CDR2 SQIVND (reference sequence). The CDR3 is made up of 13 amino acids. Trimming stripped 4 bases from V and 2 bases from J, with 9 bases between. The CDR3 sequence is CASSRGVAYEQYF. CDR3 bases: TGTGCCAGTAGTAGGGGGGTGGCCTACGAGCAGTACTTC.

This clone appeared a single time. V and J are TRBV7-2 and TRBJ2-3, with a possible D match to TRBD2 (6 bases). The length of the CDR3 is 14 residues. V was cut by 2 bases and J by 3 bases, with 9 bases left in between. Looked up from germline, CDR1 is SGHTA and CDR2 is FQGNSA. CDR3 DNA sequence: TGTGCCAGCAGCTTACGCCTAGCGACAGATACGCAGTATTTT. Its translation: CASSLRLATDTQYF.